This T cell receptor (beta chain) was recovered during a study of cytomegalovirus exposure and HLA in healthy donors. Primers for the PCR totalled 60 Vbeta and 13 Jbeta. Sequenced by immunoSEQ multiplex PCR; TCRdb stores in-frame clones only, minus some. The repertoire has 75,000 to 90,000 clones, almost 80% of them found once; the top ten carry approximately 20%. The ends were cut back, 4 bases at V and 1 base at J, with 10 bases in the middle. The V gene's germline CDR1 is MDHEN and CDR2 SYDVKM. The CDR3 extends over 14 amino acids. What was sequenced was PBMCs. V gene TRBV28 combines with J gene TRBJ1-1; D perhaps matches TRBD1 (6 bases). The TCR was taken from a woman aged 40 to 50 in good health and CMV-seropositive. Here the CDR3 reads CASSSGTKNTEAFF. As DNA, the CDR3 is TGTGCCAGCAGTTCCGGGACAAAGAACACTGAAGCTTTCTTT.